The next 28 T cell receptor beta chains were all read from a single sample in a study of blood T cell repertoires in COVID-19. Clones were read by immunoSEQ multiplex PCR, and TCRdb kept only the in-frame ones, dropping some. The sample lists some 170,000 clones, 80% to 90% seen once, with 1.6% in the top ten. The source material was peripheral blood. These receptors all come from a woman in her 50s with acute or convalescent COVID-19.

This chain joins TRBV6-2 or TRBV6-3 and TRBJ2-2; the D gene is possibly TRBD2 (6 bases). With 5 bases removed from V and 0 bases from J, the gap between germline ends came to 10 bases. The CDR3 has 15 residues. Germline CDR1 and CDR2: MNHEY and SVGEGT. CDR3: CASSVDYTNTGELFF. The DNA of the CDR3 is TGTGCCAGCAGTGTGGACTACACGAACACCGGGGAGCTGTTTTTT.

This clone was seen only once. The chain uses TRBV2 and TRBJ2-3; 9 bases map to TRBD2. CDR3 size: 16 residues. Germline V gene lookup returns CDR1 SNHLY and CDR2 FYNNEI. V gave up 4 bases and J gave up 0 bases; unmatched junction bases: 5. CDR3 nucleotides: TGTGCCAGCAGTGTTAGCGGGGGCCGTAGCACAGATACGCAGTATTTT. This sequence encodes CASSVSGGRSTDTQYF. Supplemented by reference TRBV2 and TRBJ2-3, the full variable domain reads EPEVTQTPSHQVTQMGQEVILRCVPISNHLYFYWYRQILGQKVEFLVSFYNNEISEKSEIFDDQFSVERPDGSNFTLKIRSTKLEDSAMYFCASSVSGGRSTDTQYFGPGTRLTVL.

This clone was counted a few times. This chain joins TRBV7-9 and TRBJ2-7; 11 bases align to TRBD2. Germline values: CDR1 SEHNR, CDR2 FQNEAQ (reference sequence). The CDR3 covers 14 residues. Trimming cost V 6 bases and J 6 bases; bases outside gene matches: 7. The CDR3 nucleotides read TGTGCCAGCAGTTTACTAGCGGGAGAAGTCGAGCAGTACTTC. Encoded protein: CASSLLAGEVEQYF.

This clone was detected only a few times. J is TRBJ1-5 and V is TRBV24-1; possible D gene TRBD1, 5 bases. V was pared by 3 bases and J by 0 bases, with 11 bases between. This CDR3 spans 16 amino acids. Looked up from germline, CDR1 is KGHDR and CDR2 is SFDVKD. CDR3 in DNA: TGTGCCACCAGTGATCAATCGGGGGATAGCAATCAGCCCCAGCATTTT. This gives the protein CATSDQSGDSNQPQHF.

The rearrangement uses TRBV11-2 and TRBJ2-5; possible D gene TRBD2, 6 bases. Trimming stripped 0 bases from V and 2 bases from J, with 10 bases between. The CDR3 loop spans 15 amino acids. Germline assignment: CDR1 SGHAT and CDR2 FQNNGV. CDR3 nucleotides: TGTGCCAGCAGCTTAGATTTTGGAGGGCAAGAGACCCAGTACTTC. It yields the protein CASSLDFGGQETQYF.

This sequence joins TRBV11-3 and TRBJ2-7; D is possibly TRBD1 (7 bases). V lost 5 bases to trimming and J lost 0 bases, with 17 bases between them. The CDR3 spans 16 residues. Germline V gene data show CDR1 as SGHNT and CDR2 as YENEEA. The CDR3 DNA sequence: TGTGCCAGCAGCGGACGGAGGGACAGAGTCTCCTACGAGCAGTACTTC. This encodes CASSGRRDRVSYEQYF.

V gene TRBV2 combines with J gene TRBJ2-7; 14 bases match TRBD2. In germline, CDR1 is SNHLY, CDR2 FYNNEI. Trimming removed 6 bases from V and 5 bases from J; junction bases left unmatched: 6. There are 15 residues in the CDR3. CDR3 bases: TGTGCCAGCAGCATTGGACTAGCGGGAGGCCACGAGCAGTACTTC. Protein: CASSIGLAGGHEQYF.

The chain is built from TRBV7-2 and TRBJ2-1, with D possibly being TRBD2 (5 bases). Per germline, CDR1 SGHTA and CDR2 FQGNSA. Trimming cost V 4 bases and J 4 bases, with 8 bases left between them. The CDR3 runs to 13 residues. The CDR3 DNA sequence: TGTGCCAGCAGCTCGACTACGTACAATGAGCAGTTCTTC. It yields the protein CASSSTTYNEQFF.

In its sample, this clone was seen a few times. The chain has TRBV5-4 and TRBJ1-3; unclear D gene. This CDR3 is built from 15 residues. Trimming pared 4 bases from V and 1 base from J, leaving 12 bases between. Germline V gene lookup returns CDR1 SGHNT and CDR2 YYREEE (reference sequence). CDR3 residues: CASSTSSRSGNTIYF. The DNA of the CDR3 is TGTGCCAGCAGCACCTCCTCGCGGTCTGGAAACACCATATATTTT.

The chain uses TRBV12-5 and TRBJ2-7; D gene unclear. The CDR3 is made up of 13 amino acids. Germline lookup yields CDR1 LGHNT and CDR2 FRNRAP. V was pared by 1 base and J by 0 bases, with 4 bases between. The CDR3, as DNA: TGTGCTAGTGGTTTGGACACCTCCTACGAGCAGTACTTC. It yields the protein CASGLDTSYEQYF. The whole variable domain, filled in from reference TRBV12-5 and TRBJ2-7, reads DARVTQTPRHKVTEMGQEVTMRCQPILGHNTVFWYRQTMMQGLELLAYFRNRAPLDDSGMPKDRFSAEMPDATLATLKIQPSEPRDSAVYFCASGLDTSYEQYFGPGTRLTVT.

CDR3 nucleotides: TGTGCCAGCAGCTACGGACGAGGGGGTTCTTACGAGCAGTACTTC. Translated: CASSYGRGGSYEQYF. The rearrangement joins TRBV5-4 to TRBJ2-7, with D perhaps matching TRBD1 (6 bases). CDR3 length: 15 residues. Trimming cost V 3 bases and J 4 bases, with 17 bases left between them. Per germline, CDR1 SGHNT and CDR2 YYREEE (reference sequence).

This clone was seen once. The chain couples TRBV9 to TRBJ2-1; tentative D call: TRBD1 (6 bases). The CDR3 extends over 16 amino acids. The V and J ends lost 0 bases and 3 bases respectively, with 13 bases between them. Germline assignment: CDR1 SGDLS and CDR2 YYNGEE. In nucleotides, the CDR3 is TGTGCCAGCAGCGTAGTCCCGGACAGACACTACAATGAGCAGTTCTTC. Encoded protein: CASSVVPDRHYNEQFF.

The chain combines TRBV7-6 with TRBJ2-1, with D unresolved. The germline V gene has CDR1 SGHVS and CDR2 FNYEAQ. This CDR3 region has 14 residues. Trimming shortened V by 1 base and J by 7 bases, and 11 bases separated the two germline ends. The CDR3 loop reads CASSLGSSGNEQFF. The CDR3 bases are TGTGCCAGCAGCTTAGGGTCTAGTGGAAATGAGCAGTTCTTC.

The genes are TRBV28 and TRBJ1-4; 10 bases map to TRBD1. The trim removed 7 bases at V and 17 bases at J, leaving 10 bases unmatched. The CDR3 is made up of 12 amino acids. Germline V CDR1 and CDR2: MDHEN, SYDVKM. As DNA, the CDR3 is TGTGCCAGCATTCGGACAGGGGGTCTTCCCTTTTTT. Translated: CASIRTGGLPFF.

About this clone: Other DNA sequences from this sample encode an identical CDR3 as well. This sequence joins TRBV18 and TRBJ2-1, with TRBD1 as a possible D gene (5 bases). The V gene lost 4 bases and the J gene lost 0 bases, with 10 bases spanning the gap. Germline V gene lookup returns CDR1 KGHSH and CDR2 LQKENI. This CDR3 region has 15 residues. The CDR3 reads CASSLSGFSYNEQFF. DNA for the CDR3: TGTGCCAGCTCACTATCAGGGTTCTCCTACAATGAGCAGTTCTTC.

This rearrangement joins TRBV24-1 to TRBJ2-5, with 7 bases aligning to TRBD1. This CDR3 has 12 residues. V lost 10 bases to trimming and J lost 3 bases; unmatched junction nucleotides: 4. In germline, CDR1 is KGHDR, CDR2 SFDVKD. CDR3 in amino acids: CATRDREETQYF. DNA of the CDR3: TGTGCCACGAGAGACAGGGAAGAGACCCAGTACTTC.

In DNA, the CDR3 is TGTGCCAGCAGCTTGGTGGGGAGAGAGACCCAGTACTTC. This sequence encodes CASSLVGRETQYF. The V gene is TRBV5-4, the J gene TRBJ2-5, with D possibly TRBD2 on 5 matching bases. V lost 0 bases and J 4 bases, leaving 7 bases between the germline ends. CDR3 length: 13 residues. CDR1 and CDR2 (germline): SGHNT, YYREEE (reference sequence).

The chain carries TRBV11-2 and TRBJ1-1; D call uncertain. V was pared by 8 bases and J by 4 bases, with 11 bases between. CDR1 is SGHAT and CDR2 is FQNNGV in the germline V gene. This CDR3 spans 12 amino acids. Written as DNA, the CDR3 is TGTGCCAGCGCCCTCGAGTTCACTGAAGCTTTCTTT. Amino acids: CASALEFTEAFF.

The chain carries TRBV19 and TRBJ2-7, with 9 bases that match TRBD1. Trimming removed 5 bases from V and 5 bases from J; junction bases left unmatched: 4. Germline loops: CDR1 LNHDA, CDR2 SQIVND (reference sequence). CDR3 size: 13 residues. In nucleotides, the CDR3 is TGTGCCAGTAGTCGGACAGGGGACAACGAGCAGTACTTC. Translation: CASSRTGDNEQYF.

V usage is TRBV7-6 and J usage is TRBJ2-2; D perhaps matches TRBD1 (6 bases). Trimming removed 4 bases from V and 6 bases from J, with 15 bases in between. Germline-derived CDR1 and CDR2 are SGHVS and FNYEAQ. The CDR3 has 15 amino acids. The CDR3 nucleotides read TGTGCCAGCAGCTCCACTGAGGGGGTGGCCGGGGAGCTGTTTTTT. The encoded protein is CASSSTEGVAGELFF.

This clone showed up just a few times. The rearrangement joins TRBV4-3 to TRBJ1-1, with D possibly being TRBD1 (5 bases). The CDR3 totals 14 residues. V was clipped by 2 bases and J by 0 bases, with 7 bases between them. Germline V gives CDR1 LGHNA, CDR2 YSLEER. Here the CDR3 reads CASSQQGMNTEAFF. The CDR3 DNA sequence: TGCGCCAGCAGCCAACAGGGAATGAACACTGAAGCTTTCTTT.

This rearrangement joins TRBV11-3 to TRBJ2-1; D is undetermined. Trimming shortened V by 7 bases and J by 2 bases, and 12 bases separated the two germline ends. Germline V lookup: CDR1 SGHNT, CDR2 YENEEA. The CDR3 length is 14 residues. CDR3 amino acids: CASTQHQTYNEQFF. The CDR3 nucleotides read TGTGCCAGCACCCAACACCAAACCTACAATGAGCAGTTCTTC.

J is TRBJ1-1 and V is TRBV10-3; D is possibly TRBD1 (5 bases). The ends were cut back, 3 bases at V and 0 bases at J, with 11 bases in the middle. This CDR3 is built from 15 residues. The V gene's germline CDR1 is ENHRY and CDR2 SYGVKD. The CDR3 loop reads CAISERQLLNTEAFF. The DNA of the CDR3 is TGTGCCATCAGTGAACGACAGCTATTGAACACTGAAGCTTTCTTT.

The rearrangement uses TRBV3-1 (or the pseudogene TRBV3-2) and TRBJ2-1, with D possibly TRBD2 on 6 matching bases. The V and J ends lost 1 base and 9 bases respectively, with 16 bases between them. The germline gives CDR1 LGHDT, CDR2 YNNKEL (reference sequence). The CDR3 contains 15 residues. The CDR3 coding sequence is TGTGCCAGCAGCCAAGGGGCGGGGCCTTGGGCTGAGCAGTTCTTC. Translation: CASSQGAGPWAEQFF.

V gene TRBV3-1 (or the pseudogene TRBV3-2) combines with J gene TRBJ2-1; the match to TRBD2 covers 10 bases. Per germline, CDR1 LGHDT and CDR2 YNNKEL (reference sequence). CDR3 length: 17 residues. The V and J ends lost 4 bases and 2 bases, in that order; junction bases with no gene match: 8. The CDR3, as DNA: TGTGCCAGCAGCCGAAAGGGACTAGCGACGACCTACAATGAGCAGTTCTTC. This encodes CASSRKGLATTYNEQFF.

The chain employs TRBV19 and TRBJ1-5; D unclear. Germline values: CDR1 LNHDA, CDR2 SQIVND (reference sequence). The CDR3 totals 14 residues. The germline V and J ends were trimmed by 3 bases and 0 bases, with 6 bases remaining between them. CDR3: CASSMTLSNQPQHF. The CDR3 DNA follows: TGTGCCAGTAGTATGACACTTAGCAATCAGCCCCAGCATTTT.

This chain links TRBV4-1 with TRBJ2-5; D possibly corresponds to TRBD2 (5 bases). Germline loops: CDR1 MGHRA, CDR2 YSYEKL. This CDR3 has 15 residues. V lost 2 bases to trimming and J lost 1 base, with 11 bases between them. CDR3 sequence: CASSQPAGVQETQYF. CDR3 nucleotide sequence: TGCGCCAGCAGCCAACCCGCCGGGGTCCAAGAGACCCAGTACTTC.

The V gene is TRBV27, the J gene TRBJ2-1; D is possibly TRBD1 (5 bases). Trimming took off 6 bases at V and 10 bases at J, with 16 bases between the two ends. Germline CDR1 MNHEY, CDR2 SMNVEV (reference sequence). The CDR3 runs to 13 residues. CDR3 bases: TGTGCCAGCAGACCGTTTGGCTACAGGGAGCAGTTCTTC. This translates into CASRPFGYREQFF.